This T cell receptor (beta chain) originates from a study of Graves' ophthalmopathy and Graves' hyperthyroidism. On the study more broadly: Peripheral blood was gathered at the point of initial diagnosis, before any treatment started. Findings and caveats of the study: Progression of ophthalmopathy was predicted by the model with roughly 65% sensitivity and around 72% specificity. Separation of ophthalmopathy from stable hyperthyroidism was achieved by a 13-signature model, at roughly 88% sensitivity and 81.08% specificity.

Patients were diagnosed from clinical symptoms, serum thyroxine, TRAb, thyroid ultrasound and orbital computed tomography. Researchers took RNA transcripts and amplified TCR beta CDR3 regions from them. An opening RT-PCR round employed HTBI primers and preceded a second-round multiplex PCR. One entry per CDR3 protein results from TCRdb running MiXCR on the multiplex PCR reads. The sample carries over 450,000 distinct CDR3 sequences, approximately 14% recorded once. A word on this clonotype: No antigen is known for it.

The CDR3 is made up of 15 amino acids. Germline V CDR1 and CDR2: LNHNV, YYDKDF (reference sequence). V shed 0 bases, J shed 6 bases, and the junction held 4 bases outside the gene matches. The V and J genes are TRBV15 and TRBJ1-2; 10 bases fit TRBD1. The source of this sequence is a woman aged 25 to 39 with Graves' ophthalmopathy. Material: blood. The CDR3 reads CATSRDRDRGNGYTF. The CDR3 DNA reads as TGTGCCACCAGCAGAGATCGGGACAGGGGAAATGGCTACACCTTC.